The source of this T cell receptor beta chain is a study of response to subunit inactivated influenza vaccine. Findings of the study overall: Seasonal influenza vaccination, on each occasion, was suggested by the authors to recruit few new T cells.

This clonotype has only a few counts. Its cognate antigen is unknown. CDR1 and CDR2 from the germline V gene are LNHDA and SQIVND (reference sequence). V was clipped by 6 bases and J by 0 bases; unmatched bases: 0. The CDR3 is 14 amino acids. TCRdb passed the RT-PCR reads through MiXCR, listing each CDR3 protein once. Among hundreds of thousands of distinct CDR3 sequences, about 15% were seen once, and the ten largest hold less than 4%. Sequences were derived from CD4+ T cells sorted from PBMCs, sampled around 25 months after vaccination. This receptor was identified in a man aged 50 to 75 who received an inactivated influenza vaccine. V usage is TRBV19 and J usage is TRBJ1-1, with 11 bases that match TRBD1. The CDR3 nucleotides read TGTGCCAGTAGGGACAGGGGGCTGAACACTGAAGCTTTCTTT. It translates to CASRDRGLNTEAFF.